These 10 T cell receptor beta chains originate from one sample sequenced in a study of blood T cell repertoires in COVID-19. This table comes from immunoSEQ multiplex PCR, and its TCRdb copy is limited to in-frame clones, with some not included. The sample includes some 300,000 clones, approximately 86% seen only once; the top ten take roughly 13%. The sample comprised peripheral blood. Every receptor here comes from a woman aged 70 to 79 with COVID-19, enrolled during active disease.

The chain uses TRBV5-6 and TRBJ1-2; weak D call: TRBD1 (6 bases). The germline V gene has CDR1 SGHDT and CDR2 YYEEEE. Trimming took off 6 bases at V and 4 bases at J, with 16 bases between the two ends. This CDR3 is 14 amino acids long. The CDR3 sequence is CASNRRQAFYGYTF. The CDR3 DNA follows: TGTGCCAGCAACAGAAGACAGGCCTTCTATGGCTACACCTTC.

The chain is built from TRBV28 and TRBJ1-5; 7 bases line up with TRBD1. V lost 6 bases and J lost 1; bases outside the gene matches: 9. Germline CDR1 is MDHEN and CDR2 is SYDVKM. CDR3 length equals 16 residues. DNA for the CDR3: TGTGCCAGCAGCTTAAAAGGGGGCTGGAGCAATCAGCCCCAGCATTTT. It is translated as CASSLKGGWSNQPQHF.

This clone appeared a single time. The V gene is TRBV9, the J gene TRBJ1-2; D remains ambiguous. Trimming stripped 0 bases from V and 6 bases from J, with 9 bases between. Germline CDR1 SGDLS, CDR2 YYNGEE. This CDR3 has 13 amino acids. The CDR3 DNA sequence: TGTGCCAGCAGCGTAGACGAGGTTCATGGCTACACCTTC. It codes for CASSVDEVHGYTF.

This chain uses TRBV11-2 with TRBJ1-6; no firm D call. V gave up 6 bases and J gave up 9 bases, with 18 bases separating them. The CDR3 consists of 15 residues. The germline V gene has CDR1 SGHAT and CDR2 FQNNGV. Here the CDR3 DNA reads TGTGCCAGCAGGTTGAAAGCTGGAGAAAGTTCACCCCTCCACTTT. Its protein product is CASRLKAGESSPLHF.

This chain uses TRBV6-5 with TRBJ1-2; no definite D call. The CDR3 covers 10 residues. Trimming took off 6 bases at V and 6 bases at J, with 5 bases between the two ends. Germline lookup yields CDR1 MNHEY and CDR2 SVGAGI. The CDR3 sequence: CASRGDGYTF. CDR3 bases: TGTGCCAGCAGAGGAGATGGCTACACCTTC.

The CDR3 region is CACNRGRTEAFF. DNA of the CDR3: TGTGCCTGTAACAGGGGGCGGACTGAAGCTTTCTTT. This chain links TRBV19 with TRBJ1-1; 9 nucleotides match TRBD1. V trimming: 11 bases; J trimming: 5 bases; junction bases outside the gene matches: 6. Germline V gene data show CDR1 as LNHDA and CDR2 as SQIVND (reference sequence). This CDR3 region has 12 residues.

J is TRBJ2-7 and V is TRBV6-6; D perhaps matches TRBD1 (5 bases). The V end lost 0 bases, the J end lost 3 bases, and 12 bases lay between the germline ends. The CDR3 extends over 15 amino acids. From germline, CDR1 is MNHNY and CDR2 SVGAGI (reference sequence). CDR3 in amino acids: CASSYSGQGFYEQYF. CDR3 bases: TGTGCCAGCAGTTACTCGGGCCAGGGATTCTACGAGCAGTACTTC.

This clone occurred a few times. At the DNA level, this CDR3 is encoded by other sequences in the same sample as well. The chain couples TRBV5-1 to TRBJ1-1; TRBD1 agrees at 8 bases. Germline CDR1 and CDR2: SGHRS and YFSETQ. The CDR3 extends over 14 amino acids. J was trimmed by 1 base and V by 2 bases; bases with no gene match: 1. The CDR3 DNA sequence: TGCGCCAGCAGCTTCGGGACAGGGAACACTGAAGCTTTCTTT. As protein: CASSFGTGNTEAFF.

V and J are TRBV6-5 and TRBJ2-3, with D possibly matching TRBD2 (6 bases). The germline V gene encodes CDR1 MNHEY and CDR2 SVGAGI. The CDR3 loop spans 15 amino acids. Trimming took 4 bases from V and 5 from J, leaving 16 bases between them. This chain's CDR3 is CASSSPRVGGDTQYF. CDR3 sequence (DNA): TGTGCCAGCAGTTCCCCGAGGGTCGGGGGAGATACGCAGTATTTT.

V gene TRBV4-3 combines with J gene TRBJ2-2; 10 bases align to TRBD2. V lost 3 bases and J lost 1; bases outside the gene matches: 14. The germline V gene has CDR1 LGHNA and CDR2 YSLEER. The CDR3 runs to 20 residues. CDR3 amino acids: CASSQKGQIAGGWNTGELFF. CDR3 DNA sequence: TGCGCCAGCAGCCAGAAAGGGCAGATAGCGGGGGGCTGGAACACCGGGGAGCTGTTTTTT.